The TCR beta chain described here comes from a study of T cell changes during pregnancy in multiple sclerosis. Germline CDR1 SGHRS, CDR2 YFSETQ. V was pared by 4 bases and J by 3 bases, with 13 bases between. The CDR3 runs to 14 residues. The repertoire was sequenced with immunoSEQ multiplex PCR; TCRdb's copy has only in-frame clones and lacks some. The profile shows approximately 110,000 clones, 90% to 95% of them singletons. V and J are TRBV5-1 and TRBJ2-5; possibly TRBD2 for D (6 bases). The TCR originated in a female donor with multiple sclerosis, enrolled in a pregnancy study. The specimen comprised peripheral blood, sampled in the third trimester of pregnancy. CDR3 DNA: TGCGCCAGCAGCCTTTTGGGAGGAGAAGAGACCCAGTACTTC. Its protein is CASSLLGGEETQYF.